The 27 T cell receptor beta chains reported below all come from one sample, sequenced in a study of blood T cell repertoires in COVID-19. The table came from immunoSEQ multiplex PCR; TCRdb's copy has only in-frame clones and leaves some out. Of approximately 390,000 clones in the sample, more than 75% were seen once. What was sequenced was PBMCs or T cells enriched from blood (not recorded which). The receptors were gathered from a woman aged 50 to 60 who had recovered from COVID-19.

The rearrangement uses TRBV2 and TRBJ1-1, with D possibly being TRBD1 (6 bases). Between the trimmed V and J ends, which lost 6 bases and 2 bases, there was a span of 10 bases. CDR3 length equals 13 residues. Germline V gene data show CDR1 as SNHLY and CDR2 as FYNNEI. The CDR3 nucleotides are TGTGCCAGCAGGTGGACAGCTAACACTGAAGCTTTCTTT. It translates to CASRWTANTEAFF.

This clone was counted only a few times. The rearrangement uses TRBV6-5 and TRBJ1-2; 8 bases are shared with TRBD1. The germline CDR1 and CDR2 sequences are MNHEY and SVGAGI. CDR3 length equals 15 residues. With 6 bases clipped from V and 1 base from J, the junction kept 7 bases outside the gene matches. The CDR3 loop is CASSTGTGINYGYTF. The CDR3 bases are TGTGCCAGCAGCACCGGGACAGGAATTAACTATGGCTACACCTTC.

The chain employs TRBV7-9 and TRBJ1-3; weak D call: TRBD1 (5 bases). V dropped 3 bases and J dropped 0 bases, with 12 bases sitting between them. The CDR3 consists of 16 residues. Germline V gene sequence: CDR1 SEHNR, CDR2 FQNEAQ (reference sequence). The CDR3 sequence is CASSLDGGVSGNTIYF. CDR3 DNA sequence: TGTGCCAGCAGCTTGGACGGAGGGGTCTCTGGAAACACCATATATTTT.

J is TRBJ1-2 and V is TRBV11-2; D might be TRBD1 (5 bases). CDR3 size: 14 residues. Trimming stripped 0 bases from V and 3 bases from J, with 8 bases between. CDR1 and CDR2 from the germline V gene are SGHAT and FQNNGV. The CDR3 DNA reads TGTGCCAGCAGCTTAGAGGGGACTTACTATGGCTACACCTTC. Its protein is CASSLEGTYYGYTF.

This clone turned up a few times. V is TRBV24-1 and J is TRBJ1-5; D may be TRBD1 (5 bases). This CDR3 has 14 residues. With 6 bases removed from V and 1 base from J, the gap between germline ends came to 9 bases. Germline values: CDR1 KGHDR, CDR2 SFDVKD. The CDR3 protein is CATSQGGSNQPQHF. DNA for the CDR3: TGTGCCACCAGTCAGGGTGGCAGCAATCAGCCCCAGCATTTT.

J is TRBJ1-4 and V is TRBV19, with 8 bases identical to TRBD1. Germline assignment: CDR1 LNHDA and CDR2 SQIVND (reference sequence). The CDR3 length is 15 residues. Trimming took 6 bases from V and 5 from J; bases not matched to a gene: 8. This CDR3 reads CASSAIWTGNEKLFF. CDR3 nucleotides: TGTGCCAGTAGCGCGATTTGGACAGGGAATGAAAAACTGTTTTTT.

The CDR3: CASSEDPTGYTEAFF. DNA for the CDR3: TGTGCCAGCAGTGAAGACCCCACAGGGTATACTGAAGCTTTCTTT. The genes are TRBV6-1 and TRBJ1-1, with D perhaps TRBD1 (6 bases). This CDR3 spans 15 amino acids. V shed 1 base and J shed 5 bases, with 14 bases lying between them. Germline values: CDR1 MNHNS, CDR2 SASEGT.

The chain is built from TRBV28 and TRBJ1-2; maybe TRBD1 (6 bases). Between the trimmed V and J ends, which lost 4 bases and 0 bases, there was a span of 15 bases. Germline CDR1 and CDR2: MDHEN and SYDVKM. There are 16 residues in the CDR3. As DNA, the CDR3 is TGTGCCAGCAGTTCAGGCGACAGGAAAGCTAACTATGGCTACACCTTC. This sequence encodes CASSSGDRKANYGYTF.

This clone has only a few counts. The J gene is TRBJ2-2, the V gene TRBV3-1 (or the pseudogene TRBV3-2), with D maybe TRBD1 (5 bases). Germline V gene sequence: CDR1 LGHDT, CDR2 YNNKEL (reference sequence). There are 21 residues in the CDR3. Trimming took 1 base from V and 2 from J, leaving 26 bases between them. The CDR3 sequence: CASSQGLSDQKGLSNTGELFF. The CDR3 DNA reads as TGTGCCAGCAGCCAAGGGCTTTCCGATCAGAAGGGGCTATCCAACACCGGGGAGCTGTTTTTT.

The chain joins TRBV28 to TRBJ1-2; D ambiguous. Germline V gives CDR1 MDHEN, CDR2 SYDVKM. This CDR3 comprises 15 residues. V was shortened by 0 bases and J by 4 bases, with 12 bases between the two germline ends. CDR3 amino acids: CASSLWQVGSYGYTF. CDR3 sequence (DNA): TGTGCCAGCAGTTTATGGCAAGTCGGTTCCTATGGCTACACCTTC.

Comments on this clone: Other DNA sequences in the same sample also yield this CDR3. The V call is TRBV7-6, the J call TRBJ1-6; D might be TRBD1 (5 bases). The CDR3 has 16 residues. Trimming cost V 1 base and J 0 bases, with 7 bases left between them. Germline lookup yields CDR1 SGHVS and CDR2 FNYEAQ. The CDR3 loop is CASSLGGSSYNSPLHF. The CDR3 region has the DNA TGTGCCAGCAGCTTAGGGGGCAGCTCCTATAATTCACCCCTCCACTTT.

The V and J genes are TRBV19 and TRBJ2-2; 8 bases match TRBD2. The V and J ends lost 7 bases and 5 bases, in that order; junction bases with no gene match: 9. This CDR3 region has 15 residues. Germline CDR1 is LNHDA and CDR2 is SQIVND (reference sequence). The CDR3 bases are TGTGCCAGTACCCCGCGGGGGGCCAGAACCGGGGAGCTGTTTTTT. The encoded protein is CASTPRGARTGELFF.

The CDR3 loop is CASSRLAGGDRAKNIQYF. In DNA form, the CDR3 reads TGCGCCAGCAGTCGGCTAGCGGGGGGGGACCGGGCCAAAAACATTCAGTACTTC. The V gene is TRBV10-1, the J gene TRBJ2-4, with 12 nucleotides matching TRBD2. This CDR3 region has 18 residues. Germline loops: CDR1 WNHNN, CDR2 SYGVQD (reference sequence). The V gene end was trimmed by 5 bases and the J gene end by 1 base; junction bases not matched to a gene: 9.

This sequence joins TRBV7-2 and TRBJ2-7; no definite D call. Germline loops: CDR1 SGHTA, CDR2 FQGNSA. Trimming took 4 bases from V and 6 from J, leaving 10 bases between them. The CDR3 totals 12 residues. CDR3 amino acids: CASSSSRREQYF. DNA of the CDR3: TGTGCCAGCAGCTCTAGTCGTCGCGAGCAGTACTTC.

The chain carries TRBV7-6 and TRBJ2-2; D possibly corresponds to TRBD1 (6 bases). Germline V gene lookup returns CDR1 SGHVS and CDR2 FNYEAQ. The CDR3 runs to 15 residues. With 1 base removed from V and 7 bases from J, the gap between germline ends came to 13 bases. The CDR3 DNA is TGTGCCAGCAGCTTAGATACAGGGTTTGGCGGGGAGCTGTTTTTT. Translating it yields CASSLDTGFGGELFF.

The genes are TRBV10-3 and TRBJ1-2, with D possibly being TRBD1 (6 bases). V was pared by 0 bases and J by 9 bases, with 14 bases between. This CDR3 spans 14 amino acids. From germline, CDR1 is ENHRY and CDR2 SYGVKD. CDR3 amino acids: CAISESGTTLRYTF. The CDR3 bases are TGTGCCATCAGTGAGTCCGGGACAACCCTCCGCTACACCTTC.

V gene TRBV24-1 combines with J gene TRBJ2-2; no clear D. The CDR3 extends over 14 amino acids. V lost 6 bases and J 0 bases, leaving 7 bases between the germline ends. CDR1 is KGHDR and CDR2 is SFDVKD in the germline V gene. The CDR3 DNA sequence: TGTGCCACCAGTCGCAGCGCGAACACCGGGGAGCTGTTTTTT. The encoded protein is CATSRSANTGELFF.

This clone is medium-sized (0.01 to 0.1%) by share. The chain has TRBV4-2 and TRBJ2-1; 11 nucleotides line up with TRBD1. The V segment lost 0 bases and the J segment 9 bases; nucleotides outside the gene matches: 7. The CDR3 sequence is 16 residues long. Germline CDR1 is LGHNA and CDR2 is YNFKEQ. For the CDR3, the DNA is TGTGCCAGCAGCCAAGATTTAGGACAGGGGGCGTCTGAGCAGTTCTTC. Protein product: CASSQDLGQGASEQFF.

V usage is TRBV30 and J usage is TRBJ2-7, with TRBD1 identical over 8 bases. Germline V lookup: CDR1 GTSNPN, CDR2 SVGIG (reference sequence). Trimming removed 0 bases from V and 5 bases from J; junction bases left unmatched: 6. This CDR3 is built from 14 residues. The CDR3 nucleotides are TGTGCCTGGAGTGTTACAGGGGGAACCGACGAGCAGTACTTC. As protein: CAWSVTGGTDEQYF.

This clone is a singleton in its sample. This CDR3 is CASRPGVDGGIAYGYTF. DNA of the CDR3: TGTGCCAGCAGGCCGGGGGTAGATGGAGGGATCGCCTATGGCTACACCTTC. The chain joins TRBV5-8 to TRBJ1-2, with D perhaps TRBD1 (5 bases). This CDR3 has 17 residues. V lost 5 bases and J 4 bases, leaving 24 bases between the germline ends. Germline V lookup: CDR1 SGHTS, CDR2 YDEGEE.

With respect to this clone: The junction departs from germline at one end; a sequencing error may be responsible. V is TRBV7-7 and J is TRBJ2-5, with D tentatively TRBD1 (5 bases). Germline CDR1 reads SSHAT; CDR2 reads FNYEAQ (reference sequence). The CDR3 is 13 amino acids. The CDR3 DNA follows: TGTGCTAGCAGCCCAACGACAGCAGAGACCCAGTACTTC. Amino acids: CASSPTTAETQYF.

The gene calls are TRBV3-1 (or the pseudogene TRBV3-2) and TRBJ1-1, with 7 bases aligning to TRBD1. CDR3 length equals 15 residues. Germline CDR1 reads LGHDT; CDR2 reads YNNKEL (reference sequence). The V segment lost 1 base and the J segment 0 bases; nucleotides outside the gene matches: 2. CDR3 amino acids: CASSQGQGVNTEAFF. DNA of the CDR3: TGTGCCAGCAGCCAAGGACAGGGAGTGAACACTGAAGCTTTCTTT.

The CDR3 DNA reads as TGTGCCAGCAGCTTAGGGGACAGGGGAGCGGATGAGCAGTTCTTC. As protein: CASSLGDRGADEQFF. This chain joins TRBV7-9 and TRBJ2-1; 10 positions agree with TRBD1. Germline loops: CDR1 SEHNR, CDR2 FQNEAQ (reference sequence). V lost 1 base and J lost 8; bases outside the gene matches: 5. The CDR3 extends over 15 amino acids.

The chain has TRBV4-1 and TRBJ2-7, with a tentative D call TRBD1 (5 bases). Germline V gene lookup returns CDR1 MGHRA and CDR2 YSYEKL. There are 16 residues in the CDR3. V lost 1 base, J lost 1 base, and 14 bases lay in between. The CDR3 DNA reads TGCGCCAGCAGCCAAGCCCACAGCCGACAGTCCTACGAGCAGTACTTC. It specifies CASSQAHSRQSYEQYF.

V is TRBV28 and J is TRBJ2-2, with D perhaps matching TRBD1 (8 bases). There are 14 residues in the CDR3. V lost 5 bases and J lost 9, with 16 bases in between. Per germline, CDR1 MDHEN and CDR2 SYDVKM. The CDR3 spells CASSGQGGGRELFF. For the CDR3, the DNA is TGTGCCAGCAGTGGACAGGGAGGGGGCCGGGAGCTGTTTTTT.

This chain joins TRBV14 and TRBJ1-2, with D tentatively TRBD1 (5 bases). Trimming stripped 3 bases from V and 5 bases from J, with 10 bases between. Germline CDR1 SGHDN, CDR2 FVKESK. This CDR3 spans 13 amino acids. As DNA, the CDR3 is TGTGCCAGCAGCCAGTCAGGGTTGTATGGCTACACCTTC. Encoded protein: CASSQSGLYGYTF.

The rearrangement joins TRBV27 to TRBJ2-7; 11 bases line up with TRBD1. This CDR3 contains 15 residues. Germline-derived CDR1 and CDR2 are MNHEY and SMNVEV (reference sequence). The ends lost 6 bases at V and 6 bases at J; junction bases unmatched: 10. CDR3 nucleotide sequence: TGTGCCAGCAGCCGGGCCGGGACAGGGGGATTCGAGCAGTACTTC. This gives the protein CASSRAGTGGFEQYF.